The 24 T cell receptor beta chains in this list originate from one sample, sequenced in a study of CD8 T cells in Susac syndrome. Roughly 0.5 to 1 ug RNA was reverse transcribed with random hexamers. TCRdb re-called the immunoSEQ multiplex PCR reads with MiXCR, one entry per CDR3 protein. The sample records some 450,000 distinct CDR3 sequences, about 85% being singletons. The specimen sequenced was CD8+ T cells from PBMCs. Source of these receptors: a human donor with multiple sclerosis.

V gene TRBV3-1 combines with J gene TRBJ2-7, with 7 bases aligning to TRBD1. CDR3 size: 14 residues. Germline values: CDR1 LGHDT, CDR2 YNNKEL (reference sequence). V was pared by 3 bases and J by 3 bases, with 5 bases of the junction left unmatched. This chain's CDR3 is CASSHRDSLYEQYF. The CDR3 coding sequence is TGTGCCAGCAGCCATCGGGACAGCCTCTACGAGCAGTACTTC.

Details on this clonotype: Its ends do not fully match the called genes, so a read error is possible. V gene TRBV3-1 combines with J gene TRBJ2-1; D gene unclear. CDR3 size: 13 residues. The germline gives CDR1 LGHDT, CDR2 YNNKEL (reference sequence). The CDR3 is CASSQESFNEQFF. The CDR3 DNA sequence: TGTGCCAGCAGCCAAGAGTCCTTCAATGAGCAGTTCTTC.

DNA of the CDR3: TGCGCCAGCAGCTTGGCCATGGGGGGAATGGCGGATGGCTACACCTTC. It specifies CASSLAMGGMADGYTF. The chain is built from TRBV5-1 and TRBJ1-2; maybe TRBD1 (5 bases). V was clipped by 0 bases and J by 6 bases, with 18 bases between them. The germline CDR1 and CDR2 sequences are SGHRS and YFSETQ. This CDR3 comprises 16 residues.

The chain employs TRBV30 and TRBJ2-1, with 7 bases aligning to TRBD2. Germline V gene data show CDR1 as GTSNPN and CDR2 as SVGIG (reference sequence). The CDR3 has 15 amino acids. Losses at the gene ends were 8 bases for V and 3 bases for J; bases not matched to a gene: 13. The CDR3 protein is CAQRGWGGDYNEQFF. As DNA, the CDR3 is TGTGCCCAAAGAGGATGGGGGGGGGACTACAATGAGCAGTTCTTC.

The rearrangement uses TRBV27 and TRBJ2-7; D possibly corresponds to TRBD1 (6 bases). The CDR3 spans 13 residues. V lost 6 bases, J lost 3 bases, and 12 bases lay in between. Germline CDR1 MNHEY, CDR2 SMNVEV (reference sequence). CDR3 amino acids: CASRKQGFYEQYF. CDR3 in DNA: TGTGCCAGCAGAAAACAGGGCTTCTACGAGCAGTACTTC.

The chain employs TRBV12-3 or TRBV12-4 and TRBJ1-2; D might be TRBD1 (5 bases). With 5 bases removed from V and 6 bases from J, the gap between germline ends came to 16 bases. The CDR3 contains 14 residues. The CDR3 reads CASSPMGDEDGYTF. The CDR3 DNA follows: TGTGCCAGCAGTCCAATGGGGGATGAGGATGGCTACACCTTC.

The V and J genes are TRBV30 and TRBJ2-5, with TRBD1 matching over 7 bases. V lost 8 bases and J lost 0; bases outside the gene matches: 12. The CDR3 is 15 amino acids. Germline CDR1 is GTSNPN and CDR2 is SVGIG (reference sequence). The CDR3 region has the DNA TGTGCCGGATCCCGGGACAGATTGTACCAAGAGACCCAGTACTTC. Amino acid sequence: CAGSRDRLYQETQYF.

The CDR3 DNA reads as TGTGCCAGCAGTTTACGGGGAACCGGGGCCAACGTCCTGACTTTC. Amino acids: CASSLRGTGANVLTF. The chain employs TRBV27 and TRBJ2-6, with a possible D match to TRBD2 (5 bases). V gave up 2 bases and J gave up 4 bases, with 9 bases separating them. The CDR3 has 15 residues. Per the germline V gene, CDR1 is MNHEY and CDR2 is SMNVEV (reference sequence). The complete variable domain, with remaining parts taken from reference TRBV27 and TRBJ2-6, reads EAQVTQNPRYLITVTGKKLTVTCSQNMNHEYMSWYRQDPGLGLRQIYYSMNVEVTDKGDVPEGYKVSRKEKRNFPLILESPSPNQTSLYFCASSLRGTGANVLTFGAGSRLTVL.

The rearrangement joins TRBV5-5 to TRBJ2-3; TRBD2 might be the D (7 bases). The V end lost 1 base, the J end lost 3 bases, and 12 bases lay between the germline ends. The CDR3 runs to 15 residues. Germline V lookup: CDR1 SGHKS, CDR2 YYEKEE (reference sequence). The CDR3 DNA reads TGTGCCAGCAGCTTGCCGGGGGGCAGGACAGATACGCAGTATTTT. It encodes CASSLPGGRTDTQYF.

The chain has TRBV27 and TRBJ2-5; D may be TRBD2 (5 bases). The CDR3 is made up of 14 amino acids. Germline CDR1 reads MNHEY; CDR2 reads SMNVEV (reference sequence). V lost 3 bases and J 4 bases, leaving 12 bases between the germline ends. The CDR3 region has the DNA TGTGCCAGCAGTTTCCTCGGGAACCCAGAGACCCAGTACTTC. It is translated as CASSFLGNPETQYF.

This clonotype was detected once. The chain employs TRBV28 and TRBJ2-6; maybe TRBD2 (5 bases). Germline V gene lookup returns CDR1 MDHEN and CDR2 SYDVKM. The germline V and J ends were trimmed by 2 bases and 4 bases, with 15 bases remaining between them. The CDR3 extends over 17 amino acids. CDR3 residues: CASSLITSLSGANVLTF. The DNA of the CDR3 is TGTGCCAGCAGTTTAATAACTAGTCTATCAGGGGCCAACGTCCTGACTTTC.

This clonotype was detected only a few times. This sequence joins TRBV6-1 and TRBJ2-7, with a weak D call TRBD1 (5 bases). The CDR3 has 12 residues. The V end was cut by 7 bases, the J end by 4 bases, with 11 bases between. CDR1 is MNHNS, CDR2 SASEGT, per germline. CDR3 amino acids: CASMAGLYEQYF. For the CDR3, the DNA is TGTGCCAGCATGGCAGGGCTATACGAGCAGTACTTC.

This chain links TRBV6-5 with TRBJ2-1; perhaps TRBD1 as D (5 bases). CDR1 and CDR2 (germline): MNHEY, SVGAGI. CDR3 length equals 19 residues. V was shortened by 0 bases and J by 8 bases, with 26 bases between the two germline ends. CDR3: CASSYSGPWGSQGYDEQFF. The DNA of the CDR3 is TGTGCCAGCAGTTACTCAGGGCCTTGGGGCTCCCAGGGATACGATGAGCAGTTCTTC.

V is TRBV23-1 and J is TRBJ2-3, with no clear D. TRBV23-1 is an open reading frame, and its role is uncertain. The CDR3 runs to 14 residues. The V end was cut by 1 base, the J end by 4 bases, with 9 bases between. CDR3 bases: TGCGCCAGCAGTCAATATACGGTAGCAGATACGCAGTATTTT. Protein: CASSQYTVADTQYF.

The rearrangement joins TRBV27 to TRBJ2-1, with TRBD1 identical over 11 bases. The CDR3 is 15 residues long. V lost 6 bases and J lost 7; bases outside the gene matches: 8. Germline V gene lookup returns CDR1 MNHEY and CDR2 SMNVEV (reference sequence). The DNA for the CDR3 is TGTGCCAGCAGCCTAGGGACAGGGGGGGGTAATGAGCAGTTCTTC. Protein sequence: CASSLGTGGGNEQFF.

This clonotype was counted between two and nine times. The rearrangement uses TRBV6-5 and TRBJ2-6, with D perhaps being TRBD1 or TRBD2 (5 bases each). Germline V gives CDR1 MNHEY, CDR2 SVGAGI. CDR3 length: 14 amino acids. With 4 bases removed from V and 13 bases from J, the gap between germline ends came to 17 bases. CDR3: CASSSGRDARVLTF. The CDR3 DNA is TGTGCCAGCAGTTCGGGAAGGGACGCCCGGGTCCTGACTTTC.

The chain uses TRBV11-2 and TRBJ1-2; D uncertain. This CDR3 is 15 amino acids long. CDR1 and CDR2 (germline): SGHAT, FQNNGV. Trimming pared 1 base from V and 5 bases from J, leaving 14 bases between. CDR3 coding DNA: TGTGCCAGCAGCTTAGCGGGCCAGCTCCTTTATGGCTACACCTTC. Its translation is CASSLAGQLLYGYTF.

This chain joins TRBV12-3 or TRBV12-4 and TRBJ2-5; TRBD2 agrees at 9 bases. The CDR3 extends over 19 amino acids. V shed 0 bases and J 5 bases; nucleotides not matched to a gene: 16. The CDR3 DNA reads as TGTGCCAGCAGTTTAGCGGGAAATTTCGGCGGGGGGGCTGTGGAGACCCAGTACTTC. It is translated as CASSLAGNFGGGAVETQYF.

V gene TRBV7-2 combines with J gene TRBJ1-1; TRBD1 might be the D (5 bases). Trimming took off 4 bases at V and 4 bases at J, with 16 bases between the two ends. Germline CDR1 and CDR2: SGHTA and FQGNSA. CDR3 size: 15 residues. CDR3 sequence (DNA): TGTGCCAGCAGCTACCTTTCAGGGTTGTTCACTGAAGCTTTCTTT. This translates into CASSYLSGLFTEAFF.

The chain recombines TRBV6-1 with TRBJ1-2; 10 nucleotides agree with TRBD1. Germline V gene sequence: CDR1 MNHNS, CDR2 SASEGT. The J segment lost 4 bases and the V segment lost 2 bases, leaving 7 bases of the junction unmatched. The CDR3 has 16 amino acids. The DNA for the CDR3 is TGTGCCAGCAGTGAAAGGGAGACAGGGGGCATCTATGGCTACACCTTC. Translation: CASSERETGGIYGYTF.

The rearrangement uses TRBV6-5 and TRBJ1-2, with D unclear. CDR3 length equals 16 residues. Germline V CDR1 and CDR2: MNHEY, SVGAGI. V was shortened by 2 bases and J by 7 bases, with 20 bases between the two germline ends. This CDR3 is CASSYGLNKPHLGYTF. DNA for the CDR3: TGTGCCAGCAGTTACGGCCTGAACAAACCCCACCTTGGCTACACCTTC.

V is TRBV30 and J is TRBJ1-2; D gene ambiguous. Per the germline V gene, CDR1 is GTSNPN and CDR2 is SVGIG (reference sequence). The CDR3 is made up of 13 amino acids. Trimming took off 1 base at V and 3 bases at J, with 9 bases between the two ends. In DNA, the CDR3 is TGTGCCTGGAGTGATTTATTATACTATGGCTACACCTTC. Its protein is CAWSDLLYYGYTF. Full variable domain (missing parts from reference TRBV30 and TRBJ1-2): SQTIHQWPATLVQPVGSPLSLECTVEGTSNPNLYWYRQAAGRGLQLLFYSVGIGQISSEVPQNLSASRPQDRQFILSSKKLLLSDSGFYLCAWSDLLYYGYTFGSGTRLTVV.

This chain connects TRBV30 to TRBJ2-7; TRBD1 is a possible D gene (5 bases). The CDR3 consists of 13 residues. V dropped 3 bases and J dropped 6 bases, with 15 bases sitting between them. Germline-derived CDR1 and CDR2 are GTSNPN and SVGIG (reference sequence). The CDR3 region has the DNA TGTGCCTGGAGGGAAGGGCAGGGAAGCGAGCAGTACTTC. Its protein is CAWREGQGSEQYF.

The chain employs TRBV29-1 and TRBJ1-2; D is undetermined. There are 11 residues in the CDR3. With 1 base removed from V and 7 bases from J, the gap between germline ends came to 7 bases. Germline CDR1 reads SQVTM; CDR2 reads ANQGSEA. Here the CDR3 DNA reads TGCAGCGTTGAAGGGGCAGGTGGCTACACCTTC. The encoded protein is CSVEGAGGYTF.